These 12 T cell receptor beta chains were all obtained from the same sample, sequenced in a study of control samples from healthy donors and cancer patients. This table comes from immunoSEQ multiplex PCR, and its TCRdb copy is limited to in-frame clones, with some not included. Of about 170,000 clones in the sample, roughly 91% were seen once. The material sequenced was blood. All receptors come from a woman aged 25 to 45 in good health.

The chain is built from TRBV27 and TRBJ1-2; TRBD1 is a possible D gene (6 bases). With 2 bases removed from V and 7 bases from J, the gap between germline ends came to 11 bases. The germline V gene has CDR1 MNHEY and CDR2 SMNVEV (reference sequence). The CDR3 runs to 13 residues. The CDR3 loop is CASSLQGIGGYTF. The CDR3 DNA follows: TGTGCCAGCAGTTTACAGGGGATAGGTGGCTACACCTTC.

This chain links TRBV5-1 with TRBJ1-2; 12 nucleotides match TRBD1. The germline CDR1 and CDR2 sequences are SGHRS and YFSETQ. The CDR3 is made up of 14 amino acids. V shed 5 bases, J shed 8 bases, and the junction held 7 bases outside the gene matches. DNA for the CDR3: TGCGCCAGCAGTTCCTTGGGACAGGGGGCGGGCTACACCTTC. Translated: CASSSLGQGAGYTF.

This rearrangement joins TRBV15 to TRBJ2-3, with 9 positions matching TRBD2. This CDR3 contains 15 residues. V lost 3 bases, J lost 2 bases, and 3 bases stayed unmatched. The germline V gene encodes CDR1 LNHNV and CDR2 YYDKDF (reference sequence). The CDR3 DNA follows: TGTGCCACCAGCAGCGGCGGGGGGGCCACAGATACGCAGTATTTT. Protein product: CATSSGGGATDTQYF.

This clone showed up just a few times. The chain carries TRBV6-4 and TRBJ2-3, with 14 bases identical to TRBD2. The V segment lost 2 bases and the J segment 6 bases; nucleotides outside the gene matches: 4. Germline loops: CDR1 MRHNA, CDR2 SNTAGT. The length of the CDR3 is 16 residues. The CDR3 nucleotides are TGTGCCAGCAGTGACGAGACTAGCGGGGGGGCGGATACGCAGTATTTT. It encodes CASSDETSGGADTQYF.

The gene calls are TRBV3-1 (or the pseudogene TRBV3-2) and TRBJ2-7; no clear D. Trimming pared 2 bases from V and 3 bases from J, leaving 5 bases between. This CDR3 spans 12 amino acids. CDR1 and CDR2 from the germline V gene are LGHDT and YNNKEL (reference sequence). For the CDR3, the DNA is TGTGCCAGCAGCCAAAAGGGCTACGAGCAGTACTTC. Protein sequence: CASSQKGYEQYF.

The chain employs TRBV6-2 or TRBV6-3 and TRBJ2-1; 13 nucleotides match TRBD2. The trim removed 2 bases at V and 5 bases at J, leaving 6 bases unmatched. The CDR3 runs to 17 residues. Per germline, CDR1 MNHEY and CDR2 SVGEGT. The CDR3 DNA reads as TGTGCCAGCAGTTACGAAACGACTAGCGGGAGGAACAATGAGCAGTTCTTC. It translates to CASSYETTSGRNNEQFF.

The chain recombines TRBV5-6 with TRBJ1-5, with a possible D match to TRBD1 (5 bases). Trimming shortened V by 3 bases and J by 0 bases, and 13 bases separated the two germline ends. The length of the CDR3 is 16 residues. Per germline, CDR1 SGHDT and CDR2 YYEEEE. CDR3 protein: CASSSQGKHSNQPQHF. The CDR3 DNA reads TGTGCCAGCAGCTCCCAGGGAAAACATAGCAATCAGCCCCAGCATTTT.

V is TRBV24-1 and J is TRBJ2-1; 16 positions agree with TRBD2. Germline loops: CDR1 KGHDR, CDR2 SFDVKD. The CDR3 is 14 amino acids. V gave up 7 bases and J gave up 10 bases; unmatched junction bases: 3. The chain's CDR3 is CATRPGLAGGEQFF. In nucleotides, the CDR3 is TGTGCCACCAGACCGGGACTAGCGGGAGGGGAGCAGTTCTTC.

This chain links TRBV5-1 with TRBJ1-3; 7 bases are shared with TRBD1. CDR3 length: 13 residues. Germline V lookup: CDR1 SGHRS, CDR2 YFSETQ. The J segment lost 3 bases and the V segment lost 3 bases, leaving 0 bases of the junction unmatched. CDR3 amino acids: CASSSGGGNTIYF. Here the CDR3 DNA reads TGCGCCAGCAGCTCAGGGGGTGGAAACACCATATATTTT.

A remark on this clone: Other DNA sequences in the same sample also yield this CDR3. CDR3 DNA sequence: TGTGCCAGCAGCCGGGGGGCAACCACTGAAGCTTTCTTT. This encodes CASSRGATTEAFF. The rearrangement uses TRBV3-1 (or the pseudogene TRBV3-2) and TRBJ1-1; weak D call: TRBD1 (6 bases). Trimming took off 4 bases at V and 4 bases at J, with 10 bases between the two ends. Germline V lookup: CDR1 LGHDT, CDR2 YNNKEL (reference sequence). This CDR3 is 13 amino acids long.

This clone was seen more than once but under ten times. This chain links TRBV6-1 with TRBJ1-4, with D possibly matching TRBD1 (5 bases). The germline V and J ends were trimmed by 0 bases and 0 bases, with 8 bases remaining between them. The CDR3 sequence is 16 residues long. Looked up from germline, CDR1 is MNHNS and CDR2 is SASEGT. CDR3 sequence (DNA): TGTGCCAGCAGTGAAGCGGGACCCGCAACTAATGAAAAACTGTTTTTT. This sequence encodes CASSEAGPATNEKLFF.

The chain uses TRBV21-1 and TRBJ2-1; the table's D call TRBD1 went unverified against the DNA. TRBV21-1 is listed as a pseudogene. The CDR3 has 14 residues. The chain's CDR3 is CASSTQGANNEQFF. DNA for the CDR3: TGTGCCAGCAGCACACAGGGGGCGAATAATGAGCAGTTCTTC.